The TCR beta chain under discussion was sequenced for a study of read filtering for tumor transcriptome and immune sequencing. On the study more broadly: R-ISS stage counts were roughly eight for I, 15 to 20 for II, six or seven for III. DNase treatment preceded whole-transcriptome library preparation. IR-seq gave about 3.5 to 10.27 million TCR reads per sample; RNA-seq gave about 80 to 1,400.

Ten or more counts support this clonotype. From around 0.4 ug of RNA, a library with molecular barcoded alpha/delta and beta/gamma adaptors was made. TCRdb ran MiXCR on the reads and lists one entry per CDR3 protein. The sample lists about 62,000 distinct CDR3 sequences, about 19% seen once, with 11% in the top ten. This CDR3 comprises 16 residues. The trim removed 10 bases at V and 6 bases at J, leaving 16 bases unmatched. Germline V gene lookup returns CDR1 SNHLY and CDR2 FYNNEI. The V call is TRBV2, the J call TRBJ2-2; 8 positions agree with TRBD1. This clonotype was sampled from a donor at least 40 years old with multiple myeloma. The sequenced sample consisted of a population of CD138-negative cells sorted from bone marrow. CDR3 coding DNA: TGTGCCACCAGACTCAGAGGGACAGGTTTCTCCGGGGAGCTGTTTTTT. Protein sequence: CATRLRGTGFSGELFF.